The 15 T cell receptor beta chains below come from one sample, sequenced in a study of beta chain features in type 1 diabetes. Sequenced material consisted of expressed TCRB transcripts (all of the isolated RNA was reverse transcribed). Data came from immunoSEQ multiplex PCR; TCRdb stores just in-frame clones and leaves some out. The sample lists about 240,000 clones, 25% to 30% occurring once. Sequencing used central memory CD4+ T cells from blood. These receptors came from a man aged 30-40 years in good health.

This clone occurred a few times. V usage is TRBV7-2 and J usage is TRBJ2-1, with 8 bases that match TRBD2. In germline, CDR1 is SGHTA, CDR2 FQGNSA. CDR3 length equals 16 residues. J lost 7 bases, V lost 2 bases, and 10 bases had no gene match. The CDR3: CASSLQAQRELNEQFF. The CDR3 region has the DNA TGTGCCAGCAGCTTACAGGCACAGCGGGAGTTAAATGAGCAGTTCTTC.

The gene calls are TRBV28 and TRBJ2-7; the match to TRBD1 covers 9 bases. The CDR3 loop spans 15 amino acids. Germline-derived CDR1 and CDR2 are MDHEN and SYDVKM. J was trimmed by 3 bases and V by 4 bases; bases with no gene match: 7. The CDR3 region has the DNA TGTGCCAGCAGTTCGGCTGGGACAGGGAACTACGAGCAGTACTTC. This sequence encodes CASSSAGTGNYEQYF.

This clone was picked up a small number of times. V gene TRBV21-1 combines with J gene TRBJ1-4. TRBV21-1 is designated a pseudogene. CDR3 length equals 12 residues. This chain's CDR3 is CASINQKEKLFF. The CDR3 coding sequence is TGTGCCAGCATCAACCAAAAGGAAAAACTGTTTTTT.

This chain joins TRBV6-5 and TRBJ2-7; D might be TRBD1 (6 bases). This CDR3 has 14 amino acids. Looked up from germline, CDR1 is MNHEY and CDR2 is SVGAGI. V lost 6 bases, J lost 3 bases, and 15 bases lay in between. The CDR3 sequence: CASRPRDNYYEQYF. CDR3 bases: TGTGCCAGCAGACCCCGGGACAACTACTACGAGCAGTACTTC.

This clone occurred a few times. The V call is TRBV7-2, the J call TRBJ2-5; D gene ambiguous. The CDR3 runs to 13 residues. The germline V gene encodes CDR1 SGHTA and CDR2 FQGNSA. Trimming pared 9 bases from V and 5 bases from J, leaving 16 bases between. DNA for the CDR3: TGTGCCAGTGTAGGCGCTATAGGGGAGACCCAGTACTTC. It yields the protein CASVGAIGETQYF. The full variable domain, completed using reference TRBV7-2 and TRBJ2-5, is GAGVSQSPSNKVTEKGKDVELRCDPISGHTALYWYRQSLGQGLEFLIYFQGNSAPDKSGLPSDRFSAERTGGSVSTLTIQRTQQEDSAVYLCASVGAIGETQYFGPGTRLLVL.

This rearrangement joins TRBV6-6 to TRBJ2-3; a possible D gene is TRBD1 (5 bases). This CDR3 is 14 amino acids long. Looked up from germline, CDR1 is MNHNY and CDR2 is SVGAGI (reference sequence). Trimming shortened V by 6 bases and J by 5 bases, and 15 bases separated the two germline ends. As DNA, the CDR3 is TGTGCCAGCAGATCCCATTCAACAGGAGATACGCAGTATTTT. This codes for CASRSHSTGDTQYF.

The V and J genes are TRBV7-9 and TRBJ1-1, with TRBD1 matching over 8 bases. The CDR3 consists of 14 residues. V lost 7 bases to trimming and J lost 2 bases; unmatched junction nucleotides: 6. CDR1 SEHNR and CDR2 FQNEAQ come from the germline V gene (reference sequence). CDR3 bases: TGTGCCAGCATCCTAGACAGGGGAAACACTGAAGCTTTCTTT. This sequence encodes CASILDRGNTEAFF.

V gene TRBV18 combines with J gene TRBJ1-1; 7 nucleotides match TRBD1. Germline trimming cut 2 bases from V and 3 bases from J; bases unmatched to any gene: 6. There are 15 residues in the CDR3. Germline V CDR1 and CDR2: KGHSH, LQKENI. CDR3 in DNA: TGTGCCAGCTCACCAAACACAGGGGATGACACTGAAGCTTTCTTT. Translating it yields CASSPNTGDDTEAFF.

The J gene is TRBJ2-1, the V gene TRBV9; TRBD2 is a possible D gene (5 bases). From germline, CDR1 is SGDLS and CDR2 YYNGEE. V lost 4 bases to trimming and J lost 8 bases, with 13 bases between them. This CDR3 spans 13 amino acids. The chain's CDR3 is CASSSPGFDEQFF. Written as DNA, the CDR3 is TGTGCCAGCAGCTCCCCGGGATTCGATGAGCAGTTCTTC. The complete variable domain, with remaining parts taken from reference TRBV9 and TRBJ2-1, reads DSGVTQTPKHLITATGQRVTLRCSPRSGDLSVYWYQQSLDQGLQFLIQYYNGEERAKGNILERFSAQQFPDLHSELNLSSLELGDSALYFCASSSPGFDEQFFGPGTRLTVL.

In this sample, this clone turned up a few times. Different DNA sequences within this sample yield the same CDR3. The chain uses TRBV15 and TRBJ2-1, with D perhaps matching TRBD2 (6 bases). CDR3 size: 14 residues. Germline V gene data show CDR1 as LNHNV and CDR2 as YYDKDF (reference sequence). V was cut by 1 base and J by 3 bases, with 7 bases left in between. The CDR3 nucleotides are TGTGCCACCAGCAGAGTCGGGAGCTACAATGAGCAGTTCTTC. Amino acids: CATSRVGSYNEQFF.

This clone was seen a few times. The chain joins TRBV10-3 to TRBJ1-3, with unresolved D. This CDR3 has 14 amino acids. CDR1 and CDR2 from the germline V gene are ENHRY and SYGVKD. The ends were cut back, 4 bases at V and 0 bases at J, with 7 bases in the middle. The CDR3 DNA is TGTGCCATCAGTGGGACGAACTCTGGAAACACCATATATTTT. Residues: CAISGTNSGNTIYF.

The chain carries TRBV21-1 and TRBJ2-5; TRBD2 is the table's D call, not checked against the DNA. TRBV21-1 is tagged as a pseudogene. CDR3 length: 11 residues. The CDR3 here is CASRGRRFQYF. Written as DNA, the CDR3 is TGTGCCAGCAGGGGGAGAAGGTTCCAGTACTTC.

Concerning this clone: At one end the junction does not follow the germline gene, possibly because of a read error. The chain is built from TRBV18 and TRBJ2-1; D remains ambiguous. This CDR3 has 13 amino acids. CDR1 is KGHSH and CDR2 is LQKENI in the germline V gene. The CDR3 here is CASAPSRYNEQFF. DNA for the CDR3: TGTGCCAGCGCACCATCACGCTACAATGAGCAGTTCTTC.

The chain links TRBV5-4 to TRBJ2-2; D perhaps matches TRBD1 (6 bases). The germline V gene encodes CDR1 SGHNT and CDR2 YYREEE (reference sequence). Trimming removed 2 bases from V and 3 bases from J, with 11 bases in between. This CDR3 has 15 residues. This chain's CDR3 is CASSLAGVDTGELFF. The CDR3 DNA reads TGTGCCAGCAGCTTAGCAGGGGTGGACACCGGGGAGCTGTTTTTT.

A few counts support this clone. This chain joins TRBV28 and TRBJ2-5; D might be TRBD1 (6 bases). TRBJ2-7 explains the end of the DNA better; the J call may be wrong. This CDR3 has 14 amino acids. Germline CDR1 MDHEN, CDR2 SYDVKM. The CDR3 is CASSPMGQLYEQYF. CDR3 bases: TGTGCCAGCAGTCCCATGGGACAACTATACGAGCAGTACTTC.